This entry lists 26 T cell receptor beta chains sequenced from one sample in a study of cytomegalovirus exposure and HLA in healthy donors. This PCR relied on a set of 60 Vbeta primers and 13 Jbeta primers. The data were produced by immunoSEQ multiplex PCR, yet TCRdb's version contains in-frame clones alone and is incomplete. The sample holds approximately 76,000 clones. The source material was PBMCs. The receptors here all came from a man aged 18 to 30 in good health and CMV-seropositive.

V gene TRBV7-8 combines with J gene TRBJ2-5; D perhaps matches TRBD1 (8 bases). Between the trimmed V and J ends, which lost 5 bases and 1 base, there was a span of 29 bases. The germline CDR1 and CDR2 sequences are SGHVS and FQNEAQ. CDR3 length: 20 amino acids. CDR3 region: CASSPLDREGVSGLQETQYF. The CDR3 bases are TGTGCCAGCAGCCCATTGGACAGGGAGGGTGTTTCAGGACTCCAAGAGACCCAGTACTTC.

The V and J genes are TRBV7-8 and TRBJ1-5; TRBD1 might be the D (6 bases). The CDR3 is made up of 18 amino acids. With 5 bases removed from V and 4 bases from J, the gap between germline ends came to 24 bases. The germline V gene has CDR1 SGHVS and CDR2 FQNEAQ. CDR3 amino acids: CASSIREGDLGWNQPQHF. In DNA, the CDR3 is TGTGCCAGCAGCATCCGAGAGGGGGATCTCGGTTGGAATCAGCCCCAGCATTTT.

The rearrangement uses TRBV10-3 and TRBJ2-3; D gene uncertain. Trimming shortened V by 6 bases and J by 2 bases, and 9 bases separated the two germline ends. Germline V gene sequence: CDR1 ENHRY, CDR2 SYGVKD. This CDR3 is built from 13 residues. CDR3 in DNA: TGTGCCATCAGCGGCCAGGACACAGATACGCAGTATTTT. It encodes CAISGQDTDTQYF.

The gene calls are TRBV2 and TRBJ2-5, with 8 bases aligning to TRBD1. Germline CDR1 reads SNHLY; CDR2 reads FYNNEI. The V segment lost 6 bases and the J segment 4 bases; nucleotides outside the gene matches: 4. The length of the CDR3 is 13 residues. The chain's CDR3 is CASSDRGGETQYF. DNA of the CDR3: TGTGCCAGCAGCGACAGGGGAGGAGAGACCCAGTACTTC.

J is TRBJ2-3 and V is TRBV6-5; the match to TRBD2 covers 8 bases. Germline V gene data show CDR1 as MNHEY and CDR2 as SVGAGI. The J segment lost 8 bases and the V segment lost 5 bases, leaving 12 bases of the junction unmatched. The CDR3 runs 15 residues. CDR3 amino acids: CASSAGGDPGGTQYF. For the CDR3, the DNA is TGTGCCAGCAGTGCCGGGGGGGACCCGGGAGGTACGCAGTATTTT.

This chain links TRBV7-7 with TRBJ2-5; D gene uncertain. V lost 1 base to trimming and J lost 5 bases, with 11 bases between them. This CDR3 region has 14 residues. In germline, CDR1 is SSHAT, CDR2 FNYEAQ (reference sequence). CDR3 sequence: CASSLETASETQYF. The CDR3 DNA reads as TGTGCCAGCAGCTTAGAGACTGCCTCCGAGACCCAGTACTTC.

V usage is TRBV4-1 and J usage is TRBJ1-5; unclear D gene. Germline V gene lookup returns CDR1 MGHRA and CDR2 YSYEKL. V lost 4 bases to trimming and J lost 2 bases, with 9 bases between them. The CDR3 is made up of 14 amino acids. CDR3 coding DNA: TGCGCCAGCAGCCGCGAGGGAGGCAATCAGCCCCAGCATTTT. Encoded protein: CASSREGGNQPQHF.

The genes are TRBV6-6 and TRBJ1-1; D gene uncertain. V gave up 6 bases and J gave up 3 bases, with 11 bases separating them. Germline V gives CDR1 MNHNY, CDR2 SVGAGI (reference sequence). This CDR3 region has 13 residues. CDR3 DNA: TGTGCCAGCAGCTTAGCTGGGTACACTGAAGCTTTCTTT. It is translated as CASSLAGYTEAFF.

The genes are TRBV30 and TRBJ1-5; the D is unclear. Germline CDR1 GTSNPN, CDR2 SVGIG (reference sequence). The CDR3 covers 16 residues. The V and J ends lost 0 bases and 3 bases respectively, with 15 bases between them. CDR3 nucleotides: TGTGCCTGGAGTGTACTTCGATCCGGGGTCAATCAGCCCCAGCATTTT. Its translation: CAWSVLRSGVNQPQHF.

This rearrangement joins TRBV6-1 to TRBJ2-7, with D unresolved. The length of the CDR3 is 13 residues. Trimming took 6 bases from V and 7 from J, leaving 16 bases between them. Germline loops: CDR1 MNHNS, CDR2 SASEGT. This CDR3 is CASSDERPWEQYF. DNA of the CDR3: TGTGCCAGCAGCGATGAGAGGCCTTGGGAGCAGTACTTC.

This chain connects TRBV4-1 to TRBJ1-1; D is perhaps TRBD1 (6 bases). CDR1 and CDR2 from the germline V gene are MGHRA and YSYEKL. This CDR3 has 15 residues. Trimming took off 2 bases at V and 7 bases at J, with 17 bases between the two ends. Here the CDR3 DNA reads TGCGCCAGCAGCCAACTGGGATTCACGGACAGTGAAGCTTTCTTT. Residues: CASSQLGFTDSEAFF.

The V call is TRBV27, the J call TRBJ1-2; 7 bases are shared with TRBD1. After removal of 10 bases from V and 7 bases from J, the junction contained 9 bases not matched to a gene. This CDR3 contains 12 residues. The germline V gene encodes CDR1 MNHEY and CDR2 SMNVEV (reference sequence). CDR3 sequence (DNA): TGTGCCACAGTTTCCCGACAGGGTGGCTACACCTTC. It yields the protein CATVSRQGGYTF.

DNA of the CDR3: TGTGCCAGCAGCCAACAAGGGACTAGCGCCACCCCGGATACGCAGTATTTT. Translation gives CASSQQGTSATPDTQYF. The V call is TRBV4-2, the J call TRBJ2-3; 10 bases align to TRBD2. CDR1 is LGHNA and CDR2 is YNFKEQ in the germline V gene. J gave up 6 bases and V 2 bases, and 11 bases lay outside the gene matches. The CDR3 has 17 amino acids.

Written as DNA, the CDR3 is TGTGCCAGCAGCGGATGGGACAGGGCGGCCTATGGCTACACCTTC. Its protein is CASSGWDRAAYGYTF. V usage is TRBV7-8 and J usage is TRBJ1-2; 9 bases map to TRBD1. The CDR3 spans 15 residues. J gave up 4 bases and V 5 bases, and 8 bases lay outside the gene matches. Looked up from germline, CDR1 is SGHVS and CDR2 is FQNEAQ.

The CDR3 region is CASSDQYEQYF. CDR3 in DNA: TGTGCCAGCAGTGATCAGTACGAGCAGTACTTC. The chain uses TRBV2 and TRBJ2-7; no firm D call. CDR1 and CDR2 (germline): SNHLY, FYNNEI. The V gene lost 3 bases and the J gene lost 4 bases, with 4 bases spanning the gap. The CDR3 spans 11 residues.

As DNA, the CDR3 is TGCGCCAGCAGCCCCGCCGGAGACGGTCAATTGTTTTTT. This encodes CASSPAGDGQLFF. The rearrangement uses TRBV5-1 and TRBJ1-4, with D unclear. Germline V gives CDR1 SGHRS, CDR2 YFSETQ. This CDR3 comprises 13 residues. The germline V and J ends were trimmed by 4 bases and 15 bases, with 19 bases remaining between them.

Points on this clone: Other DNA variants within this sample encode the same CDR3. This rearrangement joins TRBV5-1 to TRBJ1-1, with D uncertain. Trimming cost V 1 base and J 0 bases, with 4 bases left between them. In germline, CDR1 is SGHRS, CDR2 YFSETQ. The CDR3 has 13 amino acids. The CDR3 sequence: CASSLTVNTEAFF. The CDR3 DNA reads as TGCGCCAGCAGCTTGACAGTGAACACTGAAGCTTTCTTT.

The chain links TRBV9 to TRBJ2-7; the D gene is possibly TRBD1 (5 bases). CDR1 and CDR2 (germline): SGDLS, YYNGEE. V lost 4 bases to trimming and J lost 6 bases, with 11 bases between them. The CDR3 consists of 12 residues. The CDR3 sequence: CASSYQGGEQYF. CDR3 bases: TGTGCCAGCAGCTATCAGGGTGGCGAGCAGTACTTC.

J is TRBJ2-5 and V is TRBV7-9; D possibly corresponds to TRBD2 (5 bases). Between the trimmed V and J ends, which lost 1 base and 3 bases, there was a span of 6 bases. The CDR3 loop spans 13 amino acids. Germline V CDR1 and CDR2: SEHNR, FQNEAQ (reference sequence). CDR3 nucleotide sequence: TGTGCCAGCAGCTTAGTCGGGAAAGAGACCCAGTACTTC. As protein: CASSLVGKETQYF.

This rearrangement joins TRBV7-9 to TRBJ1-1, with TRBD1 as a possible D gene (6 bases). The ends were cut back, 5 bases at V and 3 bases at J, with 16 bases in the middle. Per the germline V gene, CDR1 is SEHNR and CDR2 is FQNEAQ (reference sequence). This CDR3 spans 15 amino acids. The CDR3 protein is CASSPYRDMDTEAFF. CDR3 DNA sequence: TGTGCCAGCAGCCCCTACAGGGACATGGACACTGAAGCTTTCTTT.

The CDR3 DNA sequence: TGTGCCATCAGTGAATTGGGGGGAGCGAACACCGGGGAGCTGTTTTTT. Protein: CAISELGGANTGELFF. The J gene is TRBJ2-2, the V gene TRBV10-3; the D gene is possibly TRBD2 (6 bases). CDR1 and CDR2 (germline): ENHRY, SYGVKD. Trimming took off 3 bases at V and 0 bases at J, with 11 bases between the two ends. The CDR3 spans 16 residues.

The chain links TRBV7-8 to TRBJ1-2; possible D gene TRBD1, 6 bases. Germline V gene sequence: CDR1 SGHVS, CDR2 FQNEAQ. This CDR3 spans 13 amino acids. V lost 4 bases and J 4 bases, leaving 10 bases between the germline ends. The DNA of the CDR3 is TGTGCCAGCAGCTCTGGACAGATCTATGGCTACACCTTC. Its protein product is CASSSGQIYGYTF.

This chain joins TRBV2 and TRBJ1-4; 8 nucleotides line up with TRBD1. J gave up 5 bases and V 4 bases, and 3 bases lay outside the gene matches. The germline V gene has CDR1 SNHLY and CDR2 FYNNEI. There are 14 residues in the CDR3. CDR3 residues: CASSGRDRNEKLFF. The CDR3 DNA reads TGTGCCAGCAGTGGCCGGGACAGGAATGAAAAACTGTTTTTT.

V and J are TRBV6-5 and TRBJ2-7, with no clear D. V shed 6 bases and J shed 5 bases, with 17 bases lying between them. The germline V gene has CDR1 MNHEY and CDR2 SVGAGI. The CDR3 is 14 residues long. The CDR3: CASRPRIGSHEQYF. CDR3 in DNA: TGTGCCAGCAGACCCAGGATTGGGTCCCACGAGCAGTACTTC.

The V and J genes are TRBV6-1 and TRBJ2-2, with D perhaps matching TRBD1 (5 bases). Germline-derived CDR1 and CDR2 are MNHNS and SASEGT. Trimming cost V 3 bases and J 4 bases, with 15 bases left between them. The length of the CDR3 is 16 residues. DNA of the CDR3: TGTGCCAGCAGTGATGTCGTCGGGCAGGGCACCGGGGAGCTGTTTTTT. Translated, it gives CASSDVVGQGTGELFF.

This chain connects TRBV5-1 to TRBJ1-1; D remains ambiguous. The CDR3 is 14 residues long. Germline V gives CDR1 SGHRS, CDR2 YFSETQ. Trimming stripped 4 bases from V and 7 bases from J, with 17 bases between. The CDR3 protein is CASSAWPNRGEAFF. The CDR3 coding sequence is TGCGCCAGCAGCGCCTGGCCGAATCGGGGTGAAGCTTTCTTT. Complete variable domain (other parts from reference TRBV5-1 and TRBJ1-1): KAGVTQTPRYLIKTRGQQVTLSCSPISGHRSVSWYQQTPGQGLQFLFEYFSETQRNKGNFPGRFSGRQFSNSRSEMNVSTLELGDSALYLCASSAWPNRGEAFFGQGTRLTVV.